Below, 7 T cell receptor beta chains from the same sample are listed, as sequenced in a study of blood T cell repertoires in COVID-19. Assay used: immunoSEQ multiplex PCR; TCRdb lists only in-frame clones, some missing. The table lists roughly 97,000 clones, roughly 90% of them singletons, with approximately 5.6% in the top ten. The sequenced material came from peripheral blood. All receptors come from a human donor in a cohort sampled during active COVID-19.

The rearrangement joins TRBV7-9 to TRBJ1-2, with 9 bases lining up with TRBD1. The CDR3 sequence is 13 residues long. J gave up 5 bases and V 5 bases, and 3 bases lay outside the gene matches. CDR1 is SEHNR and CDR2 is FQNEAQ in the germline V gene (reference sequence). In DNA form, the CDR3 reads TGTGCCAGCAGCCCAGGACAGGGGTATGGCTACACCTTC. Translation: CASSPGQGYGYTF.

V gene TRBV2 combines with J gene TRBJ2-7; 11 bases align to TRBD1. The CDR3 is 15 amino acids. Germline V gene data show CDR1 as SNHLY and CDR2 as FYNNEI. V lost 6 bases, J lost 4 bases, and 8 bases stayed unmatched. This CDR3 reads CASRPPGQGVYEQYF. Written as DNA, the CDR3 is TGTGCCAGCAGGCCCCCGGGACAGGGGGTATACGAGCAGTACTTC.

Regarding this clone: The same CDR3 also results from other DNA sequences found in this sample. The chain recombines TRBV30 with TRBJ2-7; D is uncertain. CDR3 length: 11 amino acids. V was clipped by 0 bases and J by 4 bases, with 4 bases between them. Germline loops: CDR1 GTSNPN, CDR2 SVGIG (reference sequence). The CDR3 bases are TGTGCCTGGAGTGTACTTTACGAGCAGTACTTC. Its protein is CAWSVLYEQYF.

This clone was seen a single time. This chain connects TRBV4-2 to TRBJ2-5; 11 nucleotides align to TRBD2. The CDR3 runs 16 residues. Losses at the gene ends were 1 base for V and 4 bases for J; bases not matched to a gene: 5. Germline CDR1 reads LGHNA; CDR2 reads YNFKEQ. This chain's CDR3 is CASSQAVTSGGETQYF. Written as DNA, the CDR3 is TGTGCCAGCAGCCAAGCCGTAACTAGCGGGGGAGAGACCCAGTACTTC.

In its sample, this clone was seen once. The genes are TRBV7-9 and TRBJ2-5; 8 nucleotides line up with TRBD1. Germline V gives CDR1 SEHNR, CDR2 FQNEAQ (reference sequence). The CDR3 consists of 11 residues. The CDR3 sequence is CVAGGWETQYF. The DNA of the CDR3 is TGTGTCGCAGGGGGCTGGGAGACCCAGTACTTC.

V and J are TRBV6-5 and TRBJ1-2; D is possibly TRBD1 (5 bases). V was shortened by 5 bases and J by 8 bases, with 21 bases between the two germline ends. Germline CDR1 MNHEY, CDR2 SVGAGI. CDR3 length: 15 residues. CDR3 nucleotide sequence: TGTGCCAGCAGTCAACAGGAGCGGCCAGGAGGGGGCTACACCTTC. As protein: CASSQQERPGGGYTF.

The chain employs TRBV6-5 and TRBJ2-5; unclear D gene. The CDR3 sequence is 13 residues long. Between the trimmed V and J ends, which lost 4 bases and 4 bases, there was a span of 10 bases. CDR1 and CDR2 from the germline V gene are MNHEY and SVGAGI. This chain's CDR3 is CASSSTPLETQYF. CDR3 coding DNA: TGTGCCAGCAGTTCAACACCTTTAGAGACCCAGTACTTC.